This T cell receptor beta chain stems from a study of T cell changes during pregnancy in multiple sclerosis. Using immunoSEQ multiplex PCR, the repertoire was profiled, and TCRdb retains in-frame clones only, with some absent. The sample contains roughly 60,000 clones, roughly 90% of which appear only once. The V end lost 2 bases, the J end lost 5 bases, and 7 bases lay between the germline ends. Germline CDR1 KGHSH, CDR2 LQKENI. The CDR3 covers 13 residues. V is TRBV18 and J is TRBJ1-5; no definite D call. The sequence was obtained from a female donor with multiple sclerosis, enrolled in a pregnancy study. The sequencing used peripheral blood, collected in the second trimester of pregnancy. DNA for the CDR3: TGTGCCAGCTCACCAGATACAGATCAGCCCCAGCATTTT. Translating gives CASSPDTDQPQHF.